What follows are 15 T cell receptor beta chains derived from one specimen sequenced in a study of CD8+ T cells in alopecia areata. Isolated RNA was reverse transcribed into cDNA used as the sequencing template. Sequencing used immunoSEQ multiplex PCR; TCRdb keeps in-frame clones, though not all of them. The sample consists of 200,000 or so clones, nearly 60% of them appearing once. Sample treatment: oral pan-JAK inhibitor, 5-10 mg twice daily. The input for sequencing was CD4+ T cells sorted from blood, taken at week 24, from a patient treated with tofacitinib. Source of these receptors: a human donor with alopecia areata.

The genes are TRBV7-9 and TRBJ2-5; no clear D. CDR3 length equals 16 residues. The V gene's germline CDR1 is SEHNR and CDR2 FQNEAQ (reference sequence). V was clipped by 1 base and J by 4 bases, with 16 bases between them. Here the CDR3 reads CASSLEARFAGETQYF. CDR3 DNA: TGTGCCAGCAGCTTAGAGGCGCGGTTTGCAGGAGAGACCCAGTACTTC.

This clone appeared a few times. The chain uses TRBV5-1 and TRBJ2-7, with D hard to call. Between the trimmed V and J ends, which lost 0 bases and 6 bases, there was a span of 16 bases. Looked up from germline, CDR1 is SGHRS and CDR2 is YFSETQ. The length of the CDR3 is 15 residues. The CDR3 reads CASSLVQDGLVEQYF. DNA for the CDR3: TGCGCCAGCAGCTTGGTCCAGGATGGCTTGGTCGAGCAGTACTTC. Using reference TRBV5-1 and TRBJ2-7 for the parts outside the CDR3, the full variable domain is KAGVTQTPRYLIKTRGQQVTLSCSPISGHRSVSWYQQTPGQGLQFLFEYFSETQRNKGNFPGRFSGRQFSNSRSEMNVSTLELGDSALYLCASSLVQDGLVEQYFGPGTRLTVT.

This clone was seen more than once but under ten times. This rearrangement joins TRBV6-5 to TRBJ2-5; no firm D call. Trimming removed 0 bases at V and 6 bases at J, with 8 bases between. Germline CDR1 is MNHEY and CDR2 is SVGAGI. This CDR3 has 13 residues. This chain's CDR3 is CASSYSAGQTQYF. The CDR3 DNA reads TGTGCCAGCAGTTACTCCGCCGGGCAGACCCAGTACTTC.

The chain links TRBV9 to TRBJ2-3; the D gene is possibly TRBD2 (5 bases). V lost 3 bases and J 2 bases, leaving 13 bases between the germline ends. In germline, CDR1 is SGDLS, CDR2 YYNGEE. CDR3 size: 15 residues. The CDR3 sequence: CASSALDGLTDTQYF. CDR3 bases: TGTGCCAGCAGCGCCCTGGACGGACTCACAGATACGCAGTATTTT.

The V gene is TRBV27, the J gene TRBJ2-7; tentatively, D is TRBD2 (5 bases). Per germline, CDR1 MNHEY and CDR2 SMNVEV (reference sequence). V was pared by 3 bases and J by 2 bases, with 17 bases between. The CDR3 has 16 amino acids. The CDR3: CASSLFGNRPTYEQYF. CDR3 sequence (DNA): TGTGCCAGCAGTTTGTTCGGGAACCGCCCCACCTACGAGCAGTACTTC.

In regard to this clone: Other DNA sequences of this sample code for an identical CDR3. The gene calls are TRBV7-2 and TRBJ2-5; no firm D call. Germline CDR1 is SGHTA and CDR2 is FQGNSA. CDR3 length: 11 amino acids. V lost 3 bases and J lost 4, with 3 bases in between. As DNA, the CDR3 is TGTGCCAGCAGCTTTGGAGAGACCCAGTACTTC. Translating it yields CASSFGETQYF. The full variable domain, in which reference TRBV7-2 and TRBJ2-5 provide the parts outside the CDR3, is GAGVSQSPSNKVTEKGKDVELRCDPISGHTALYWYRQSLGQGLEFLIYFQGNSAPDKSGLPSDRFSAERTGGSVSTLTIQRTQQEDSAVYLCASSFGETQYFGPGTRLLVL.

The chain uses TRBV2 and TRBJ1-1; no reliable D call. Trimming pared 3 bases from V and 11 bases from J, leaving 13 bases between. CDR1 is SNHLY and CDR2 is FYNNEI in the germline V gene. The CDR3 runs 12 residues. CDR3 coding DNA: TGTGCCAGCAGTGACGGGGTTTTTGTGGCTTTCTTT. Protein product: CASSDGVFVAFF.

The chain uses TRBV25-1 and TRBJ2-3; 9 nucleotides line up with TRBD1. Germline CDR1 is MGHDK and CDR2 is SYGVNS. Trimming took 6 bases from V and 3 from J; bases not matched to a gene: 4. This CDR3 spans 14 amino acids. The CDR3 DNA reads as TGTGCCAGCAGCATGACAGGGGGAACAGATACGCAGTATTTT. This encodes CASSMTGGTDTQYF. Complete variable domain (other parts from reference TRBV25-1 and TRBJ2-3): EADIYQTPRYLVIGTGKKITLECSQTMGHDKMYWYQQDPGMELHLIHYSYGVNSTEKGDLSSESTVSRIRTEHFPLTLESARPSHTSQYLCASSMTGGTDTQYFGPGTRLTVL.

This clone was observed once. The rearrangement links TRBV5-1 to TRBJ2-5; D perhaps matches TRBD2 (7 bases). The CDR3 length is 15 residues. V was shortened by 0 bases and J by 5 bases, with 14 bases between the two germline ends. Germline V gene sequence: CDR1 SGHRS, CDR2 YFSETQ. The CDR3 DNA is TGCGCCAGCAGCTTGGTGGCGGGGGCTAAGGAGACCCAGTACTTC. Residues: CASSLVAGAKETQYF.

This chain connects TRBV27 to TRBJ1-6; D gene uncertain. CDR1 MNHEY and CDR2 SMNVEV come from the germline V gene (reference sequence). The CDR3 sequence is 13 residues long. V lost 2 bases, J lost 10 bases, and 9 bases lay in between. In nucleotides, the CDR3 is TGTGCCAGCAGTTTAAGGAGAGACTCACCCCTCCACTTT. The encoded protein is CASSLRRDSPLHF.

The J gene is TRBJ2-3, the V gene TRBV29-1; no firm D call. Trimming removed 8 bases from V and 2 bases from J, with 17 bases in between. Per the germline V gene, CDR1 is SQVTM and CDR2 is ANQGSEA. The CDR3 is made up of 14 amino acids. CDR3 residues: CSSSDQLPTDTQYF. Written as DNA, the CDR3 is TGCAGCTCCTCGGACCAACTTCCCACAGATACGCAGTATTTT.

V is TRBV5-4 and J is TRBJ2-7; no firm D call. The CDR3 sequence is 10 residues long. Germline V gene data show CDR1 as SGHNT and CDR2 as YYREEE (reference sequence). Trimming took off 6 bases at V and 7 bases at J, with 8 bases between the two ends. CDR3: CASIAREQYF. The CDR3 bases are TGTGCCAGCATTGCGCGGGAGCAGTACTTC.

This clone was seen a handful of times. The chain uses TRBV10-3 and TRBJ1-2; D not certain. V was cut by 2 bases and J by 2 bases, with 6 bases left in between. The CDR3 extends over 13 amino acids. The germline gives CDR1 ENHRY, CDR2 SYGVKD. The CDR3 bases are TGTGCCATCAGTGAGGACGGAAACTATGGCTACACCTTC. Its translation: CAISEDGNYGYTF.

V and J are TRBV6-6 and TRBJ2-7, with 9 bases aligning to TRBD1. Unmatched junction bases numbered 7, after V lost 5 bases and J lost 2 bases. The CDR3 has 15 amino acids. Germline-derived CDR1 and CDR2 are MNHNY and SVGAGI (reference sequence). The CDR3, as DNA: TGTGCCAGCAGTCAACCGGGACAGGGAACCTACGAGCAGTACTTC. This gives the protein CASSQPGQGTYEQYF.

The V and J genes are TRBV29-1 and TRBJ2-6, with D maybe TRBD1 (5 bases). The V gene lost 6 bases and the J gene lost 4 bases, with 10 bases spanning the gap. The CDR3 covers 13 residues. Germline V gene data show CDR1 as SQVTM and CDR2 as ANQGSEA. Here the CDR3 reads CSVQVSGANVLTF. The CDR3 nucleotides are TGCAGCGTACAGGTGTCCGGGGCCAACGTCCTGACTTTC.